Below, 10 T cell receptor beta chains from the same sample are listed, as sequenced in a study of cytomegalovirus exposure and HLA in healthy donors. Primers included in the PCR were 60 Vbeta and 13 Jbeta primers. Profiled with immunoSEQ multiplex PCR; TCRdb holds only in-frame clones, not every one. The table has around 140,000 clones, about 80% seen once. The sample comprised PBMCs. The source is a woman in her fifties or sixties in good health and CMV-seropositive.

This clone was observed once. This chain connects TRBV5-1 to TRBJ2-7, with D tentatively TRBD2 (5 bases). CDR3 size: 17 residues. Trimming took off 0 bases at V and 3 bases at J, with 19 bases between the two ends. Germline values: CDR1 SGHRS, CDR2 YFSETQ. DNA for the CDR3: TGCGCCAGCAGCTTGGCCTGGGCAGGCACTCGGGGCTACGAGCAGTACTTC. This sequence encodes CASSLAWAGTRGYEQYF.

The V gene is TRBV9, the J gene TRBJ1-1; D is possibly TRBD1 (6 bases). CDR1 and CDR2 from the germline V gene are SGDLS and YYNGEE. CDR3 length: 14 residues. Trimming removed 6 bases from V and 3 bases from J, with 15 bases in between. The DNA of the CDR3 is TGTGCCAGCACGGTAATAACAGGGTACACTGAAGCTTTCTTT. It is translated as CASTVITGYTEAFF.

This clone appeared a single time. The rearrangement uses TRBV29-1 and TRBJ2-3; TRBD2 matches 8 bases. CDR3 length equals 15 residues. V was pared by 3 bases and J by 5 bases, with 10 bases of the junction left unmatched. Germline CDR1 SQVTM, CDR2 ANQGSEA. Here the CDR3 DNA reads TGCAGCGTTGACACGGGAGGGCCGTTTAAAGATACGCAGTATTTT. Encoded protein: CSVDTGGPFKDTQYF.

J is TRBJ1-4 and V is TRBV27, with 7 bases lining up with TRBD1. The germline V gene has CDR1 MNHEY and CDR2 SMNVEV (reference sequence). The length of the CDR3 is 14 residues. V was pared by 6 bases and J by 12 bases, with 13 bases of the junction left unmatched. CDR3 sequence reads: CASSRIQGKGELFF. In nucleotides, the CDR3 is TGTGCCAGCAGCCGGATACAGGGGAAGGGGGAACTGTTTTTT.

The chain's CDR3 is CASSQDRSLSGQRYNEQFF. CDR3 in DNA: TGCGCCAGCAGCCAAGATAGGTCGTTATCGGGACAGAGGTACAATGAGCAGTTCTTC. This rearrangement joins TRBV4-3 to TRBJ2-1; 7 nucleotides match TRBD1. CDR3 length: 19 residues. The V segment lost 0 bases and the J segment 4 bases; nucleotides outside the gene matches: 15. Germline CDR1 LGHNA, CDR2 YSLEER.

This chain links TRBV27 with TRBJ2-1; D is undetermined. The germline CDR1 and CDR2 sequences are MNHEY and SMNVEV (reference sequence). Trimming removed 0 bases at V and 0 bases at J, with 9 bases between. CDR3 size: 16 residues. In nucleotides, the CDR3 is TGTGCCAGCAGTTTATCGGTCCTCAGCTCCTACAATGAGCAGTTCTTC. Translated, it gives CASSLSVLSSYNEQFF.

This clone was detected only once. This chain links TRBV7-6 with TRBJ2-3, with 11 bases that match TRBD2. Germline V gene lookup returns CDR1 SGHVS and CDR2 FNYEAQ. The CDR3 runs 16 residues. J lost 0 bases, V lost 1 base, and 0 bases had no gene match. The CDR3 nucleotides read TGTGCCAGCAGCTTAGGGACTAGCGGGAGCACAGATACGCAGTATTTT. Translated, it gives CASSLGTSGSTDTQYF.

The genes are TRBV5-5 and TRBJ1-1; D is undetermined. Germline lookup yields CDR1 SGHKS and CDR2 YYEKEE (reference sequence). V was cut by 1 base and J by 0 bases, with 13 bases left in between. CDR3 length: 16 amino acids. The CDR3 protein is CASSLLSGSLNTEAFF. In DNA, the CDR3 is TGTGCCAGCAGCTTGTTGTCAGGCAGTCTGAACACTGAAGCTTTCTTT.

The V gene is TRBV28, the J gene TRBJ2-7, with 11 bases lining up with TRBD1. CDR3 size: 14 residues. V shed 4 bases, J shed 4 bases, and the junction held 3 bases outside the gene matches. The germline V gene has CDR1 MDHEN and CDR2 SYDVKM. CDR3 in amino acids: CASSSGQGVYEQYF. CDR3 coding DNA: TGTGCCAGCAGTTCGGGACAGGGGGTATACGAGCAGTACTTC.

The chain joins TRBV4-2 to TRBJ1-5, with a weak D call TRBD1 (6 bases). The CDR3 loop spans 15 amino acids. The V gene lost 1 base and the J gene lost 0 bases, with 7 bases spanning the gap. Germline lookup yields CDR1 LGHNA and CDR2 YNFKEQ. The DNA of the CDR3 is TGTGCCAGCAGCCAAGGGACAGATAGCAATCAGCCCCAGCATTTT. This gives the protein CASSQGTDSNQPQHF.